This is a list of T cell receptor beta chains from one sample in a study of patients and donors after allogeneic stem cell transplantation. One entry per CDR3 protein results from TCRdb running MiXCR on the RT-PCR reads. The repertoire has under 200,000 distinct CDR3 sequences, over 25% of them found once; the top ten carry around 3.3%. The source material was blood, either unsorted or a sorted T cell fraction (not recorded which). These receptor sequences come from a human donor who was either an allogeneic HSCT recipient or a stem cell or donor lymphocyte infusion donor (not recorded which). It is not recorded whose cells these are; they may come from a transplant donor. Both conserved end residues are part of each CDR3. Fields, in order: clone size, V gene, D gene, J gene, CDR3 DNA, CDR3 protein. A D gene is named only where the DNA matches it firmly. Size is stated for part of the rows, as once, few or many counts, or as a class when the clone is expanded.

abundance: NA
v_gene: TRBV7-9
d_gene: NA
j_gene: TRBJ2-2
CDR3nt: TGTGCCAGCAGCCCACGCGGGGCTGCAGGGGAGCTGTTTTTT
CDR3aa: CASSPRGAAGELFF

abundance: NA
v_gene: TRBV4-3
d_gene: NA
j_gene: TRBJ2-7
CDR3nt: TGCGCCAGCAGCCAAAGGGAGGCCTCCTACGAGCAGTACTTC
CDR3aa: CASSQREASYEQYF

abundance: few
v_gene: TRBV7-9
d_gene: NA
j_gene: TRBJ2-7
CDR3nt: TGTGCCAGCAGCTCCCCTGGACTTTTAGAGCAGTACTTC
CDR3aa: CASSSPGLLEQYF

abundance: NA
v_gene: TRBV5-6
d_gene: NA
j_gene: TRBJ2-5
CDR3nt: TGTGCCAGCAGCCGACTTGGGGGATTGGAGACCCAGTACTTC
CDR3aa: CASSRLGGLETQYF

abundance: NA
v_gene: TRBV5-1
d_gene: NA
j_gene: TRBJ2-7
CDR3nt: TGCGCCAGCAGTCGACACCCATTGAGCCTCTACGAGCAGTACTTC
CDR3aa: CASSRHPLSLYEQYF

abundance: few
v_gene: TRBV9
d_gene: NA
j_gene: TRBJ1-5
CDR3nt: TGTGCCAGCAGCGTAGGAATGACGGAAAATCAGCCCCAGCATTTT
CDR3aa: CASSVGMTENQPQHF

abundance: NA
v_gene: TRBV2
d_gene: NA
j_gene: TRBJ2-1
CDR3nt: TGTGCCAGCAGTGGGATAGGAGGCCCCTACAATGAGCAGTTCTTC
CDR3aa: CASSGIGGPYNEQFF

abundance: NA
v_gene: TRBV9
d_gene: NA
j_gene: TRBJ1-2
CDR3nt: TGTGCCAGCAGCGGGCAGGGCTTTACTCGGGGCTACACCTTC
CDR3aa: CASSGQGFTRGYTF

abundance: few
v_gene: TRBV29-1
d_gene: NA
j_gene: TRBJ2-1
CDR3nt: TGCAGCGTTGAGGGGGCAGGTGAGAGTTGGAATGAGCAGTTCTTC
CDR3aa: CSVEGAGESWNEQFF

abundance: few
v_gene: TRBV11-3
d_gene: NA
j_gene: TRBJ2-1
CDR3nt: TGTGCCAGCAGCGCGAGAGGCCCCAATGGGCATGAGCAGTTCTTC
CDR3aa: CASSARGPNGHEQFF

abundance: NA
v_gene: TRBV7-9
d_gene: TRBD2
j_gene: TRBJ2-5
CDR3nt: TGTGCCAGCAGCTCTCCGGGACTAGCGAGCGAGACCCAGTACTTC
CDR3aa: CASSSPGLASETQYF

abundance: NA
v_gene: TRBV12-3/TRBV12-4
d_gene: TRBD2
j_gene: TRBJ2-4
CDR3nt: TGTGCCAGCAGTTTCGGGGGGGCAATAGACATTCAGTACTTC
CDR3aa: CASSFGGAIDIQYF

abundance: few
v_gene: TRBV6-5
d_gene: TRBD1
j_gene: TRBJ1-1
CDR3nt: TGTGCCAGCAGTCGGACAGGGGAAACTGAAGCTTTCTTT
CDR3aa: CASSRTGETEAFF

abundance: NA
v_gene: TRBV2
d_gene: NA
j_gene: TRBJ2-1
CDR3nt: TGTGCCAGCAGAGAGAACAATGAGCAGTTCTTC
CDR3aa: CASRENNEQFF

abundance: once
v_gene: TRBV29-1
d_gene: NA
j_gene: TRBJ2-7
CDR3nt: TGCAGCGTTGAGCCATTAGCGGACACGCAGCAGTACTTC
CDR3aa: CSVEPLADTQQYF

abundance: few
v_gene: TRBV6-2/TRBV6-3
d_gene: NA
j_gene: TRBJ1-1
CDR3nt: TGTGCCAGCAGTTACTCAGGGGGGAGAACTGAAGCTTTCTTT
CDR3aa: CASSYSGGRTEAFF